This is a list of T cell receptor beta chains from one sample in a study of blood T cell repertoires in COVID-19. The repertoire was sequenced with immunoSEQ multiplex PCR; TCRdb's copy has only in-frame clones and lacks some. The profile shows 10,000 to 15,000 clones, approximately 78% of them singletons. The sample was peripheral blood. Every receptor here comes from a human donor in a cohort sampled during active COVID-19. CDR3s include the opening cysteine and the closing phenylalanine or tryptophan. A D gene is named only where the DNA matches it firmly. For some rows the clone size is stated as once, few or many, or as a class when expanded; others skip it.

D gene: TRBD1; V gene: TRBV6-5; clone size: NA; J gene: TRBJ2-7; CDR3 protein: CASRYRGQAYEQYF; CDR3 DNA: TGTGCCAGCAGGTACAGGGGGCAGGCCTACGAGCAGTACTTC
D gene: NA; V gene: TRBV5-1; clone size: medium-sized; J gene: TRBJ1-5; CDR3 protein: CASSLGGFQPQHF; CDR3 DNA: TGCGCCAGCAGCCTAGGGGGTTTCCAGCCCCAGCATTTT
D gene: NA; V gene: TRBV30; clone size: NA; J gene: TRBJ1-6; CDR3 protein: CAWTQTGGNSPLHF; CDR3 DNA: TGTGCCTGGACCCAAACGGGGGGGAATTCACCCCTCCACTTT
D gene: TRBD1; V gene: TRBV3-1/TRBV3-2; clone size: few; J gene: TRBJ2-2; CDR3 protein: CASSDTGGDDGELFF; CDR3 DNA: TGTGCCAGCAGCGACACAGGGGGAGATGACGGGGAGCTGTTTTTT
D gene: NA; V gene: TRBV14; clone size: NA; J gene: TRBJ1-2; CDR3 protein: CASSQDRLGVNYGYTF; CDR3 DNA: TGTGCCAGCAGCCAAGATCGGTTAGGGGTTAACTATGGCTACACCTTC
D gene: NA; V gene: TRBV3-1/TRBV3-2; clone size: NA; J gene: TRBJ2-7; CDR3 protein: CASSPGAAGGKQYF; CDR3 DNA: TGTGCCAGCAGCCCCGGGGCAGCCGGCGGGAAGCAGTACTTC
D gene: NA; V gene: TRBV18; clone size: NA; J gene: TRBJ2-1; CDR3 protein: CASSPSQSSYNEQFF; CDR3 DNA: TGTGCCAGCTCACCTTCACAAAGCTCCTACAATGAGCAGTTCTTC
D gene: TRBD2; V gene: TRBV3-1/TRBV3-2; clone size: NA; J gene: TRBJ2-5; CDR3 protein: CASSQVLAGLQETQYF; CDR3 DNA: TGTGCCAGCAGCCAAGTCCTAGCGGGGCTACAAGAGACCCAGTACTTC
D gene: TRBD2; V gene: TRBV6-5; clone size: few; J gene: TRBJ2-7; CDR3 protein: CASSWLAGGGYEQYF; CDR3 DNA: TGTGCCAGCAGTTGGCTAGCGGGGGGTGGCTACGAGCAGTACTTC
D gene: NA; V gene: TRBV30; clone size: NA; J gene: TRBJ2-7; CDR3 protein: CAWSKGSNYEQYF; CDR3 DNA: TGTGCCTGGAGTAAGGGGTCAAACTACGAGCAGTACTTC
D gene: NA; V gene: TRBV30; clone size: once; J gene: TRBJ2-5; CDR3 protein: CAWSIVETQYF; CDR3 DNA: TGTGCCTGGAGTATCGTAGAGACCCAGTACTTC
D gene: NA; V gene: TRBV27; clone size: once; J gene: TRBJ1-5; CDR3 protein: CASSPVQALYSNQPQHF; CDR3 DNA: TGTGCCAGCAGCCCCGTCCAGGCTCTATATAGCAATCAGCCCCAGCATTTT
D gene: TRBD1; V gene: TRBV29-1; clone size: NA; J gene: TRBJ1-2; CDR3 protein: CSVEVGTGGNYGYTF; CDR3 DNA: TGCAGCGTTGAAGTAGGGACAGGGGGGAACTATGGCTACACCTTC
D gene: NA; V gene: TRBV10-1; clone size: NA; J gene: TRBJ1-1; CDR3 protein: CASREDNRKNTEAFF; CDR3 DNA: TGCGCCAGCAGGGAAGACAACAGGAAAAACACTGAAGCTTTCTTT
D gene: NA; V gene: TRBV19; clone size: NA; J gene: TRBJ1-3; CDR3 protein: CASSIVTSSGNTIYF; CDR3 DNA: TGTGCCAGTAGTATAGTTACCAGCTCTGGAAACACCATATATTTT
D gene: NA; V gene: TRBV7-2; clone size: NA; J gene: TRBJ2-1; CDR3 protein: CASSLLNEQFF; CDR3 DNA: TGTGCCAGCAGCCTATTAAATGAGCAGTTCTTC
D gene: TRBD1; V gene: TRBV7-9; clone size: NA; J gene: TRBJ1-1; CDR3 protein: CASSPRQGEGTEAFF; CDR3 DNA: TGTGCCAGCAGCCCGCGACAGGGGGAGGGCACTGAAGCTTTCTTT
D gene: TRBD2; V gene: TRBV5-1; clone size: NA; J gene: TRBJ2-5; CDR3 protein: CASSLGSGGAGQETQYF; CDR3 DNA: TGCGCCAGCAGCTTGGGTAGCGGGGGGGCCGGTCAAGAGACCCAGTACTTC
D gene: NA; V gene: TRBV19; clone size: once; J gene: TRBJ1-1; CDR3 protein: CASSHRAQEGNTEAFF; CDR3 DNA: TGTGCCAGTAGTCACCGGGCACAGGAGGGGAACACTGAAGCTTTCTTT
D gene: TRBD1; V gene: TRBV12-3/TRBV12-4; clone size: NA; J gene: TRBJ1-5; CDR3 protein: CASRGTGDQPQHF; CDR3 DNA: TGTGCCAGCAGGGGGACAGGGGATCAGCCCCAGCATTTT
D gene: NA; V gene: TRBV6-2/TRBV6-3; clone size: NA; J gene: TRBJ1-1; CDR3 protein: CASSKLPPRITAEAFF; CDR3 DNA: TGTGCCAGCAGTAAACTGCCGCCCAGAATAACAGCTGAAGCTTTCTTT
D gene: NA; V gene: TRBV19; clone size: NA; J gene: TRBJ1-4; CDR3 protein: CATRGRNEKLFF; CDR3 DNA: TGTGCCACCCGGGGGAGAAATGAAAAACTGTTTTTT
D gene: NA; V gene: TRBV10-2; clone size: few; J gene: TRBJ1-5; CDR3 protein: CASSGPGLNQPQHF; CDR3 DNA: TGCGCCAGCAGTGGTCCGGGTCTTAATCAGCCCCAGCATTTT
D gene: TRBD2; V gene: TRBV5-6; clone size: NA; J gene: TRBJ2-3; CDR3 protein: CASSSGTSGTDTQYF; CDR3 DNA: TGTGCCAGCAGCTCCGGGACTAGCGGCACAGATACGCAGTATTTT
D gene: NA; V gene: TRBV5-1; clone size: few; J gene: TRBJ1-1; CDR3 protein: CASSAGGNTEAFF; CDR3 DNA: TGCGCCAGCAGCGCGGGAGGGAACACTGAAGCTTTCTTT
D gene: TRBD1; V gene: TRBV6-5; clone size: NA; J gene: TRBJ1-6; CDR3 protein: CASSRQGSYNSPLHF; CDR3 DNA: TGTGCCAGCAGCCGACAGGGTTCCTATAATTCACCCCTCCACTTT
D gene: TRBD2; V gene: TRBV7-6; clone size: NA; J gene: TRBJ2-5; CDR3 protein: CASSLAPTSGQETQYF; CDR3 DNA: TGTGCCAGCAGCTTAGCGCCCACTAGCGGACAAGAGACCCAGTACTTC
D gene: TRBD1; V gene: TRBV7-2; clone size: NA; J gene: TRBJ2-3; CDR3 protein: CASSKQTGGADTQYF; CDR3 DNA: TGTGCCAGCAGCAAGCAGACAGGGGGCGCAGATACGCAGTATTTT
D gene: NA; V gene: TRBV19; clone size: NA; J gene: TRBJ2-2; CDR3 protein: CASSAQDSNTGELFF; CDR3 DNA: TGTGCCAGTAGTGCCCAAGACAGTAACACCGGGGAGCTGTTTTTT
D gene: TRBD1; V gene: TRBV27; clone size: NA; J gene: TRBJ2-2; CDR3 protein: CASSFSQGDTGELFF; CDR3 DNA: TGTGCCAGCAGTTTTAGCCAGGGGGACACCGGGGAGCTGTTTTTT
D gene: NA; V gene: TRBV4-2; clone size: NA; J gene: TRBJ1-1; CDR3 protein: CASSRSFQRDRNTEAFF; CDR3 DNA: TGTGCCAGCAGCCGTTCCTTCCAGCGGGATCGGAACACTGAAGCTTTCTTT
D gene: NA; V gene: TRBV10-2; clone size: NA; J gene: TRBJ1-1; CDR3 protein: CASGRAGTEAFF; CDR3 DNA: TGCGCCAGCGGCCGGGCGGGCACTGAAGCTTTCTTT
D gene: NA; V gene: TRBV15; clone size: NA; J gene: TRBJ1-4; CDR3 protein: CATSSRTATNEKLFF; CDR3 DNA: TGTGCCACCAGCAGTCGGACAGCAACTAATGAAAAACTGTTTTTT
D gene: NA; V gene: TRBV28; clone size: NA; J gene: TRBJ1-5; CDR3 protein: CGTRGSNQPQHF; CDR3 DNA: TGTGGTACACGGGGTAGCAATCAGCCCCAGCATTTT
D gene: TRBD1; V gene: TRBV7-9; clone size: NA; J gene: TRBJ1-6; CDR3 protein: CASSRTGNYNSPLHF; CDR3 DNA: TGTGCCAGCAGCCGGACAGGGAACTATAATTCACCCCTCCACTTT
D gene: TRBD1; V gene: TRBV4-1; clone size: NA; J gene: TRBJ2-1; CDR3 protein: CASRPTGDNEQFF; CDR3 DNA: TGCGCCAGCAGACCGACAGGGGATAATGAGCAGTTCTTC
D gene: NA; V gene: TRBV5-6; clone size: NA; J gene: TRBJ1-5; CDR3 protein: CASSLGPVGNQPQHF; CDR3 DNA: TGTGCCAGCAGCTTGGGTCCTGTCGGCAATCAGCCCCAGCATTTT
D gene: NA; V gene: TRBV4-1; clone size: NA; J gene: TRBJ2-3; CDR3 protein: CASSQWATSTDTQYF; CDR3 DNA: TGCGCCAGCAGCCAATGGGCCACTAGCACAGATACGCAGTATTTT
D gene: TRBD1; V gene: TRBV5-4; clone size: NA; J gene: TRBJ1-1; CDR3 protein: CASSLTGGTNTEAFF; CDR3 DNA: TGTGCCAGCAGCTTAACAGGGGGTACGAACACTGAAGCTTTCTTT
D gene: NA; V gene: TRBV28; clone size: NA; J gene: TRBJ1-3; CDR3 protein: CASKDQTPRGGNTIYF; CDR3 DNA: TGTGCCAGCAAAGACCAAACCCCCAGGGGTGGAAACACCATATATTTT
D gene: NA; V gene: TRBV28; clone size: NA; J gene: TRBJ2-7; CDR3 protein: CASSLSGTYNEQYF; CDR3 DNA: TGTGCCAGCAGTTTATCAGGGACATACAACGAGCAGTACTTC
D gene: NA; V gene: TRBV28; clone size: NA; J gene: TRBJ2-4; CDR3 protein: CASSSAGTAKNIQYF; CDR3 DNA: TGTGCCAGCAGTTCCGCCGGGACTGCCAAAAACATTCAGTACTTC
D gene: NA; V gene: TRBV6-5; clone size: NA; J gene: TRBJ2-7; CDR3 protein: CASSFVGGEQYF; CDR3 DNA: TGTGCCAGCAGTTTTGTGGGAGGCGAGCAGTACTTC
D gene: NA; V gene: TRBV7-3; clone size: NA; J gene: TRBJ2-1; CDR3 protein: CASSLMGDRKYNEQFF; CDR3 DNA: TGTGCCAGCAGCTTAATGGGAGATCGAAAGTACAATGAGCAGTTCTTC
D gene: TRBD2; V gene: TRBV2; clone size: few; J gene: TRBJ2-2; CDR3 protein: CASSEALLAGEPGELFF; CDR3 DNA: TGTGCCAGCAGTGAAGCCCTACTAGCGGGGGAGCCCGGGGAGCTGTTTTTT
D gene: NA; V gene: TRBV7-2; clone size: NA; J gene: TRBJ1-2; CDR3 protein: CASSFGSLFYGYTF; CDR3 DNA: TGTGCCAGCAGCTTTGGCAGTCTCTTCTATGGCTACACCTTC